This T cell receptor beta chain derives from a study of neurological immune-mediated disorders. Study outcomes and limitations: In HTLV-1-associated myelopathy, TCR clonal expansion was greatest, whereas multiple sclerosis had the least, falling below healthy controls. Neither clinical nor MRI features were found to be associated with the multiple sclerosis repertoire cluster.

MiXCR was run by TCRdb on the 5' RACE reads, yielding one entry per CDR3 protein. The sample lists 40,000 to 50,000 distinct CDR3 sequences, under 2% occurring once. This clonotype was counted ten times or more. Its antigen is unidentified. Material: PBMCs. This TCR derives from a woman between 35 and 50 years old with multiple sclerosis.

In DNA, the CDR3 is TGTGCCAGCAGCGTAGAATCCCGACAGGGGGCGGACGAGCAGTACTTC. Translation: CASSVESRQGADEQYF. J is TRBJ2-7 and V is TRBV9; the match to TRBD1 covers 10 bases. CDR1 is SGDLS and CDR2 is YYNGEE in the germline V gene. Germline trimming cut 0 bases from V and 5 bases from J; bases unmatched to any gene: 8. The CDR3 is 16 amino acids.